The 10 T cell receptor beta chains below were found in one sample sequenced in a study of blood T cell repertoires in COVID-19. Generated by immunoSEQ multiplex PCR, the TCRdb table keeps only in-frame clones and is missing some. This table has 330,000 or so clones, more than 70% appearing once. The specimen sequenced was PBMCs or T cells enriched from blood (not recorded which). These TCRs come from a woman aged 25 to 39 who had been exposed to COVID-19.

The rearrangement uses TRBV30 and TRBJ1-2, with unresolved D. CDR3 size: 13 residues. Germline loops: CDR1 GTSNPN, CDR2 SVGIG (reference sequence). Trimming pared 5 bases from V and 8 bases from J, leaving 18 bases between. Here the CDR3 reads CAWSPSHASGYTF. In DNA, the CDR3 is TGTGCCTGGTCCCCGTCACATGCCTCCGGCTACACCTTC.

This sequence joins TRBV7-9 and TRBJ2-3, with D possibly being TRBD1 (6 bases). From germline, CDR1 is SEHNR and CDR2 FQNEAQ (reference sequence). The V end lost 5 bases, the J end lost 4 bases, and 19 bases lay between the germline ends. The CDR3 totals 16 residues. This CDR3 is CASSPPGLEGADTQYF. The CDR3, as DNA: TGTGCCAGCAGCCCCCCGGGGCTAGAGGGGGCAGATACGCAGTATTTT. Full variable domain (outside the CDR3, taken from reference TRBV7-9 and TRBJ2-3): DTGVSQNPRHKITKRGQNVTFRCDPISEHNRLYWYRQTLGQGPEFLTYFQNEAQLEKSRLLSDRFSAERPKGSFSTLEIQRTEQGDSAMYLCASSPPGLEGADTQYFGPGTRLTVL.

V usage is TRBV15 and J usage is TRBJ2-5; D is possibly TRBD1 (6 bases). The CDR3 has 15 amino acids. V gave up 4 bases and J gave up 1 base, with 13 bases separating them. CDR1 LNHNV and CDR2 YYDKDF come from the germline V gene (reference sequence). CDR3 coding DNA: TGTGCCACCAGCACCGGGACACAGATCCAAGAGACCCAGTACTTC. Translating gives CATSTGTQIQETQYF.

The gene calls are TRBV10-2 and TRBJ1-5, with a possible D match to TRBD1 (6 bases). Germline assignment: CDR1 WSHSY and CDR2 SAAADI. Trimming cost V 3 bases and J 7 bases, with 13 bases left between them. This CDR3 is 14 amino acids long. The DNA of the CDR3 is TGCGCCAGCAGTGAATGGGGGGGCCTCCAGCCCCAGCATTTT. Its protein is CASSEWGGLQPQHF.

V usage is TRBV2 and J usage is TRBJ1-4, with D possibly matching TRBD1 (6 bases). Deletions cut 3 bases from V and 8 bases from J, with 19 bases between. The CDR3 runs 16 residues. The germline gives CDR1 SNHLY, CDR2 FYNNEI. The CDR3 coding sequence is TGTGCCAGCAGTGACATTTGGGGCAGGGGATACGAAAAACTGTTTTTT. Residues: CASSDIWGRGYEKLFF. Full variable domain (missing parts from reference TRBV2 and TRBJ1-4): EPEVTQTPSHQVTQMGQEVILRCVPISNHLYFYWYRQILGQKVEFLVSFYNNEISEKSEIFDDQFSVERPDGSNFTLKIRSTKLEDSAMYFCASSDIWGRGYEKLFFGSGTQLSVL.

This chain links TRBV7-6 with TRBJ1-3; 8 positions match TRBD1. The V segment lost 1 base and the J segment 2 bases; nucleotides outside the gene matches: 7. Germline CDR1 is SGHVS and CDR2 is FNYEAQ. CDR3 length: 17 amino acids. CDR3 in DNA: TGTGCCAGCAGCTTAGTTGCGACAGGGGTGACTGGAAACACCATATATTTT. Its translation is CASSLVATGVTGNTIYF.

For the CDR3, the DNA is TGTGCCAGCACAACCTTAGGACAGGGGAACACTGAAGCTTTCTTT. Translated, it gives CASTTLGQGNTEAFF. This sequence joins TRBV3-1 (or the pseudogene TRBV3-2) and TRBJ1-1; 8 bases line up with TRBD1. V shed 7 bases and J 1 base; nucleotides not matched to a gene: 8. Germline V gene sequence: CDR1 LGHDT, CDR2 YNNKEL (reference sequence). The CDR3 runs to 15 residues.

This clone was picked up one time. This chain uses TRBV11-3 with TRBJ2-3; TRBD2 matches at 7 bases. The germline V gene encodes CDR1 SGHNT and CDR2 YENEEA. V lost 9 bases and J lost 2; bases outside the gene matches: 8. This CDR3 contains 14 residues. CDR3 in DNA: TGTGCCAGTAAACCGGGGACTAACACAGATACGCAGTATTTT. Protein: CASKPGTNTDTQYF.

The chain employs TRBV29-1 and TRBJ1-1; possibly TRBD1 for D (5 bases). CDR3 size: 13 residues. CDR1 and CDR2 (germline): SQVTM, ANQGSEA. V gave up 7 bases and J gave up 0 bases, with 12 bases separating them. The CDR3 loop is CSASSGVNTEAFF. The CDR3 bases are TGCAGCGCCTCGTCGGGGGTGAACACTGAAGCTTTCTTT.

The J gene is TRBJ1-6, the V gene TRBV7-9; D unresolved. V lost 9 bases and J lost 7, with 10 bases in between. This CDR3 comprises 12 residues. Germline V gene data show CDR1 as SEHNR and CDR2 as FQNEAQ (reference sequence). The CDR3 protein is CASGEWNSPLHF. The DNA of the CDR3 is TGTGCCAGTGGAGAGTGGAATTCACCCCTCCACTTT. Full variable domain (rest looked up from reference TRBV7-9 and TRBJ1-6): DTGVSQNPRHKITKRGQNVTFRCDPISEHNRLYWYRQTLGQGPEFLTYFQNEAQLEKSRLLSDRFSAERPKGSFSTLEIQRTEQGDSAMYLCASGEWNSPLHFGNGTRLTVT.